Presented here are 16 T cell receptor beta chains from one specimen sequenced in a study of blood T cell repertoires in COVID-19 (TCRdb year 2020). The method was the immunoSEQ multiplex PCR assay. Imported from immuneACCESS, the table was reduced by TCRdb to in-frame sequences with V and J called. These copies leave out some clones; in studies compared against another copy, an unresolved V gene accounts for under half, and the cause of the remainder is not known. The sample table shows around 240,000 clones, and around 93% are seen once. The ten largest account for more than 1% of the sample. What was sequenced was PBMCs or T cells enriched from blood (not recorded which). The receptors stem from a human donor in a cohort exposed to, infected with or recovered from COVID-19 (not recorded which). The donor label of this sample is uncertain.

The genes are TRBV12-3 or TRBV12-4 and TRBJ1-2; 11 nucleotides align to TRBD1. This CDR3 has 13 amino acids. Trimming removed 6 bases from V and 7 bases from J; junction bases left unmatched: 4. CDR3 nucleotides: TGTGCCAGCAGCCCCGGGACAGGGGGTGGCTACACCTTC. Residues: CASSPGTGGGYTF.

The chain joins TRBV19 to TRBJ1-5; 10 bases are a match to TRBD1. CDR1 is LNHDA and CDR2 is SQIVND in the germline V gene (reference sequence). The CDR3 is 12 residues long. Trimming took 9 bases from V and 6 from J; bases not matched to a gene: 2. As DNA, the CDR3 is TGTGCCAGCGGACAGGGGGGTCAGCCCCAGCATTTT. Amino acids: CASGQGGQPQHF.

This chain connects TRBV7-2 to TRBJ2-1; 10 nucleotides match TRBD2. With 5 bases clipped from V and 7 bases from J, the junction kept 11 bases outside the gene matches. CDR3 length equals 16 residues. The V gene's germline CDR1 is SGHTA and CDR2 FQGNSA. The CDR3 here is CASSAPGAGGRNEQFF. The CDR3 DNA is TGTGCCAGCAGCGCTCCTGGAGCGGGGGGGCGTAATGAGCAGTTCTTC.

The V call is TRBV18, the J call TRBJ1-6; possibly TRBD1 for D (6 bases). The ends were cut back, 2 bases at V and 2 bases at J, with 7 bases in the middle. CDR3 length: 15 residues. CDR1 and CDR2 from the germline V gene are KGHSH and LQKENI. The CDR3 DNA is TGTGCCAGCTCACCAGAGGGGGCCTATAATTCACCCCTCCACTTT. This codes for CASSPEGAYNSPLHF.

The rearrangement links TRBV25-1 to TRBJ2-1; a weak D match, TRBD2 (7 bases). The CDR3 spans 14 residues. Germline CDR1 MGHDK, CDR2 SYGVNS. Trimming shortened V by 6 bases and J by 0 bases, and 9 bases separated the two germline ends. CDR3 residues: CASSGGLSYNEQFF. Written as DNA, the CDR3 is TGTGCCAGCAGCGGGGGGCTCTCCTACAATGAGCAGTTCTTC.

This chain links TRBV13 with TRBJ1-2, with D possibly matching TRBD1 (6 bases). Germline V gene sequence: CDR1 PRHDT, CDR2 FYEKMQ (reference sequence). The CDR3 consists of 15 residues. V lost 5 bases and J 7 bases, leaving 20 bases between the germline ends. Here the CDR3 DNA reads TGTGCCAGCAGCGCAATACTCACAGGGAGAGGTGGCTACACCTTC. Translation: CASSAILTGRGGYTF.

The CDR3 loop is CASSPGQGRSTEAFF. Here the CDR3 DNA reads TGTGCCAGCAGCCCCGGACAGGGTAGAAGCACTGAAGCTTTCTTT. The chain couples TRBV5-4 to TRBJ1-1; 8 bases agree with TRBD1. The CDR3 runs 15 residues. With V trimmed by 4 bases and J by 4 bases, 9 bases remained unmatched. The germline V gene encodes CDR1 SGHNT and CDR2 YYREEE (reference sequence).

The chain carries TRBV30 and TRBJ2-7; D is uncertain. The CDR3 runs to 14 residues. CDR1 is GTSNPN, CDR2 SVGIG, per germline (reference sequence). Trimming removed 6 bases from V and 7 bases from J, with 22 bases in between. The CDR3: CACTSPLGLREQYF. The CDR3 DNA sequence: TGTGCCTGTACGTCCCCCCTCGGGTTGAGGGAGCAGTACTTC.

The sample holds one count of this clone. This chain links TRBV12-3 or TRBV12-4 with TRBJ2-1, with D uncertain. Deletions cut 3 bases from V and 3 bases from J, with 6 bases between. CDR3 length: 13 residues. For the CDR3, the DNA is TGTGCCAGCAGTTTTACGGTCTACAATGAGCAGTTCTTC. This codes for CASSFTVYNEQFF.

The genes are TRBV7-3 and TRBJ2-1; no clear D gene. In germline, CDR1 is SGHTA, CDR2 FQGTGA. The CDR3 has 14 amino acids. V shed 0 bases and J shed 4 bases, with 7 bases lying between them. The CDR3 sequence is CASSLTTQYNEQFF. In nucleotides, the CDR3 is TGTGCCAGCAGCTTAACAACACAGTACAATGAGCAGTTCTTC.

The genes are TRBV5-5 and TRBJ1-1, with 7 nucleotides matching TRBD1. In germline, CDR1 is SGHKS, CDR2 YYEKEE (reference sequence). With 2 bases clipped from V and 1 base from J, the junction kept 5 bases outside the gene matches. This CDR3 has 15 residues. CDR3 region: CASSFTGTANTEAFF. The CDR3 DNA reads TGTGCCAGCAGCTTTACCGGGACAGCGAACACTGAAGCTTTCTTT. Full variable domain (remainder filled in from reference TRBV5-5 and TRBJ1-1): DAGVTQSPTHLIKTRGQQVTLRCSPISGHKSVSWYQQVLGQGPQFIFQYYEKEERGRGNFPDRFSARQFPNYSSELNVNALLLGDSALYLCASSFTGTANTEAFFGQGTRLTVV.

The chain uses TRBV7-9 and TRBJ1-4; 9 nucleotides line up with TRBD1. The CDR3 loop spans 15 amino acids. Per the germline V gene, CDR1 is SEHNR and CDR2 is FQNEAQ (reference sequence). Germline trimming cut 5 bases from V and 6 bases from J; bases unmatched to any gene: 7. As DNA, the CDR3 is TGTGCCAGCAGCGGTTTCCGGGACAGGGATGAAAAACTGTTTTTT. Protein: CASSGFRDRDEKLFF.

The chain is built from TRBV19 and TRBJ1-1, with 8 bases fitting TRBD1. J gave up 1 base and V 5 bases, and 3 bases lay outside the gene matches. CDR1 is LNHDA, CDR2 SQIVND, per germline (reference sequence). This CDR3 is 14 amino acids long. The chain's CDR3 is CASSPGGGNTEAFF. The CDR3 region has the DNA TGTGCCAGTAGTCCAGGGGGCGGGAACACTGAAGCTTTCTTT.

The CDR3 loop reads CASSYASPPYEQYF. CDR3 coding DNA: TGTGCCAGCAGTTACGCTAGTCCTCCCTACGAGCAGTACTTC. This rearrangement joins TRBV6-2 or TRBV6-3 to TRBJ2-7; D gene unclear. Germline values: CDR1 MNHEY, CDR2 SVGEGT. Between the trimmed V and J ends, which lost 2 bases and 2 bases, there was a span of 10 bases. This CDR3 spans 14 amino acids.

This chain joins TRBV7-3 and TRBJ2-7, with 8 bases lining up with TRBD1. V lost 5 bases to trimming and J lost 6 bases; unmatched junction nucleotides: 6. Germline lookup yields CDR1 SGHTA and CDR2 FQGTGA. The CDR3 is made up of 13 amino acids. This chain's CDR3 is CASSPTGVGEQYF. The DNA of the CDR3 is TGTGCCAGCAGCCCGACAGGGGTGGGCGAGCAGTACTTC.

CDR3 sequence: CASGLPTGLAGGKKQETQYF. CDR3 DNA: TGTGCTAGTGGTTTGCCAACCGGTCTAGCGGGGGGGAAAAAGCAAGAGACCCAGTACTTC. The J gene is TRBJ2-5, the V gene TRBV12-5, with TRBD2 identical over 12 bases. This CDR3 region has 20 residues. The trim removed 2 bases at V and 2 bases at J, leaving 15 bases unmatched. The germline gives CDR1 LGHNT, CDR2 FRNRAP.